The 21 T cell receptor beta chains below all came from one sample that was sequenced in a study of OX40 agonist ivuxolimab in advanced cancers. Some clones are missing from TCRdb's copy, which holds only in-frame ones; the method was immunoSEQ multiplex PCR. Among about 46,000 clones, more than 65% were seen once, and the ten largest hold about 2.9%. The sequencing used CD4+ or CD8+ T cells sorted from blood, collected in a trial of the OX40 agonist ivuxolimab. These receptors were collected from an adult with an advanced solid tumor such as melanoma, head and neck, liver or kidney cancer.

As DNA, the CDR3 is TGTGCCAGCAGCACCCTAGCGGGGGGAGGGGAGACCCAGTACTTC. It specifies CASSTLAGGGETQYF. The chain recombines TRBV9 with TRBJ2-5; 11 bases are a match to TRBD2. CDR1 is SGDLS and CDR2 is YYNGEE in the germline V gene. Trimming at V came to 4 bases and at J to 5 bases, leaving 7 bases not matched to a gene. The CDR3 has 15 amino acids.

The CDR3 DNA follows: TGTGCCAGCCCTCCTGAAGCTTTCTTT. As protein: CASPPEAFF. The V and J genes are TRBV27 and TRBJ1-1; D gene ambiguous. Trimming took off 8 bases at V and 6 bases at J, with 4 bases between the two ends. CDR3 length: 9 amino acids. Germline assignment: CDR1 MNHEY and CDR2 SMNVEV (reference sequence).

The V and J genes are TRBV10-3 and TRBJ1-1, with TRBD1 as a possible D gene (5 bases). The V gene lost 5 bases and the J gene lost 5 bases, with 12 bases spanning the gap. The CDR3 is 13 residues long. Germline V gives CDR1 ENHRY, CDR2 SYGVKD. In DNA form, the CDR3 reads TGTGCCATCAGTCGGGACTCGCCAACTGAAGCTTTCTTT. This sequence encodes CAISRDSPTEAFF.

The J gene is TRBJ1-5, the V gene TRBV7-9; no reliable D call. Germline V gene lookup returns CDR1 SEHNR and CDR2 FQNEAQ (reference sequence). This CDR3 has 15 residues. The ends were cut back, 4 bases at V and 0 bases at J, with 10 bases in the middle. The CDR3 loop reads CASSWSGDSNQPQHF. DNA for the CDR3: TGTGCCAGCAGCTGGAGTGGGGATAGCAATCAGCCCCAGCATTTT.

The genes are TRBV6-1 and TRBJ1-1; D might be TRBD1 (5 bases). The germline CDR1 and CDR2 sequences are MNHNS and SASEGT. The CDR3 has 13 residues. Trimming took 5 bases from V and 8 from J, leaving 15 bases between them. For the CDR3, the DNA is TGTGCCAGCAGTTATATTGCAGGGATCGAAGCTTTCTTT. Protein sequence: CASSYIAGIEAFF.

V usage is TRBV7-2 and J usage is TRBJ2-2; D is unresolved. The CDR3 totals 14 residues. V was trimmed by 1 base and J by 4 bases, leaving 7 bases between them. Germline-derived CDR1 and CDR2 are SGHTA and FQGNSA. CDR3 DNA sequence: TGTGCCAGCAGCTTAGGTCTCTTCACCGGGGAGCTGTTTTTT. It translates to CASSLGLFTGELFF. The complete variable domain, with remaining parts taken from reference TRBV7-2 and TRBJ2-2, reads GAGVSQSPSNKVTEKGKDVELRCDPISGHTALYWYRQSLGQGLEFLIYFQGNSAPDKSGLPSDRFSAERTGGSVSTLTIQRTQQEDSAVYLCASSLGLFTGELFFGEGSRLTVL.

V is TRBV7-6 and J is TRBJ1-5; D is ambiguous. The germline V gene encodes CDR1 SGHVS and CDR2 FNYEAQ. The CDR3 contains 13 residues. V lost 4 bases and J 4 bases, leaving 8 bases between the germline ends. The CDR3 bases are TGTGCCAGCAGCTCCCGTCCAAATCAGCCCCAGCATTTT. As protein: CASSSRPNQPQHF.

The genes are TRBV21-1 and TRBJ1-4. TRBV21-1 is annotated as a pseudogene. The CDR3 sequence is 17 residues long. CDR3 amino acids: CASSPGLPRGANEKLFF. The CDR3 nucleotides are TGTGCCAGCAGCCCGGGACTGCCCCGGGGGGCTAATGAAAAACTGTTTTTT.

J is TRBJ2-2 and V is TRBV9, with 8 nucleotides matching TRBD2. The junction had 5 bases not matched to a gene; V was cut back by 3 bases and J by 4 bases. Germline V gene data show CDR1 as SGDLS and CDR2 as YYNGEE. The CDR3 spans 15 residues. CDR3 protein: CASSALAGGTGELFF. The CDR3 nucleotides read TGTGCCAGCAGCGCCCTGGCGGGGGGCACCGGGGAGCTGTTTTTT.

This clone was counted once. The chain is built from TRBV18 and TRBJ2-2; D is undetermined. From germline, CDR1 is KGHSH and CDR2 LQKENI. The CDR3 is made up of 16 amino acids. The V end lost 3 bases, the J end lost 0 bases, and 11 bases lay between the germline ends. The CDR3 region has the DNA TGTGCCAGCTCACCGGCAGCGACCTCGAACACCGGGGAGCTGTTTTTT. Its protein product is CASSPAATSNTGELFF. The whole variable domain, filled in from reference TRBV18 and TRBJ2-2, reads NAGVMQNPRHLVRRRGQEARLRCSPMKGHSHVYWYRQLPEEGLKFMVYLQKENIIDESGMPKERFSAEFPKEGPSILRIQQVVRGDSAAYFCASSPAATSNTGELFFGEGSRLTVL.

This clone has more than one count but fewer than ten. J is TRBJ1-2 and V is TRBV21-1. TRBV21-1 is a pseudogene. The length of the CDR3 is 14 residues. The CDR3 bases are TGTGCCAGCAGCAAAGTAGGAGCCAGCTATGGCTACACCTTC. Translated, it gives CASSKVGASYGYTF.

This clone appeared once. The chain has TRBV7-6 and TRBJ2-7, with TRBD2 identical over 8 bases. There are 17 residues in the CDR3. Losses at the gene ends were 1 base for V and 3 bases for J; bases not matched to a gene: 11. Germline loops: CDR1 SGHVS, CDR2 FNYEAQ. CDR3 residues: CASSLGSSGAAVYEQYF. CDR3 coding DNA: TGTGCCAGCAGCTTAGGTAGTAGCGGGGCCGCCGTCTACGAGCAGTACTTC.

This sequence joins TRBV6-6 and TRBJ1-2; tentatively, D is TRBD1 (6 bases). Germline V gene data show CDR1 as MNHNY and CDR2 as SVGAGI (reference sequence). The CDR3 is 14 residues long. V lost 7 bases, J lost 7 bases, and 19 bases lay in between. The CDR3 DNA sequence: TGTGCCAGCACCGAAGGGCAGGGGAGAGGTGGCTACACCTTC. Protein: CASTEGQGRGGYTF.

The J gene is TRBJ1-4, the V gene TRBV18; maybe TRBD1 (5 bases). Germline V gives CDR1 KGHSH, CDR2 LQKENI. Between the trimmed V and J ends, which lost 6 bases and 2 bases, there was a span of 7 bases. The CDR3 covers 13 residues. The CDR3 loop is CASSGPTNEKLFF. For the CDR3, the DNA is TGTGCCAGCTCGGGACCGACTAATGAAAAACTGTTTTTT.

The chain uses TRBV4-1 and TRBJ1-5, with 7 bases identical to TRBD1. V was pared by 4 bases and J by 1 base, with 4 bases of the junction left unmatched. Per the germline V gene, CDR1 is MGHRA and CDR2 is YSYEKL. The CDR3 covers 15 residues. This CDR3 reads CASSRTQGSNQPQHF. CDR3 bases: TGCGCCAGCAGCCGAACACAGGGGAGCAATCAGCCCCAGCATTTT.

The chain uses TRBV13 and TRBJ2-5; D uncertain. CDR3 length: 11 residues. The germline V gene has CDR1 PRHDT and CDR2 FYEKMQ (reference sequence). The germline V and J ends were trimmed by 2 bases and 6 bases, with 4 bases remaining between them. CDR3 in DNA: TGTGCCAGCAGCTTACTGAAGACCCAGTACTTC. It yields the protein CASSLLKTQYF.

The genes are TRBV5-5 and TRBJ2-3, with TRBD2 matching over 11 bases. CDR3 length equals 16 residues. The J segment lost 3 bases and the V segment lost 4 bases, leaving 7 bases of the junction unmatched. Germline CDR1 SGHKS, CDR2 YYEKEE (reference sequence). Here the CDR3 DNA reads TGTGCCAGCAGCCCAGGGACTAGCGGACCAACAGATACGCAGTATTTT. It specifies CASSPGTSGPTDTQYF.

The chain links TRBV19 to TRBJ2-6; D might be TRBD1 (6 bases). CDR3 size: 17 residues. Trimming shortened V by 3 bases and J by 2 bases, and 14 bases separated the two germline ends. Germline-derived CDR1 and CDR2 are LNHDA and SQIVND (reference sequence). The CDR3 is CASSIGDRTAGANVLTF. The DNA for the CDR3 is TGTGCCAGTAGTATTGGGGATCGGACAGCTGGGGCCAACGTCCTGACTTTC. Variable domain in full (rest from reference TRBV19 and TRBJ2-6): DGGITQSPKYLFRKEGQNVTLSCEQNLNHDAMYWYRQDPGQGLRLIYYSQIVNDFQKGDIAEGYSVSREKKESFPLTVTSAQKNPTAFYLCASSIGDRTAGANVLTFGAGSRLTVL.

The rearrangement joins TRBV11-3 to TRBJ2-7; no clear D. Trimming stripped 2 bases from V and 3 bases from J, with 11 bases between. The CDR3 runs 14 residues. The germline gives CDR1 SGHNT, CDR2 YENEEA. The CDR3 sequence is CASSLHPYNYEQYF. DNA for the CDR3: TGTGCCAGCAGCTTACATCCATACAACTACGAGCAGTACTTC.

As DNA, the CDR3 is TGTGCCAGCAGCGTTCACCGTACGGGCGGAAACACCATATATTTT. Residues: CASSVHRTGGNTIYF. V usage is TRBV7-8 and J usage is TRBJ1-3; D unclear. The V end lost 5 bases, the J end lost 4 bases, and 15 bases lay between the germline ends. Looked up from germline, CDR1 is SGHVS and CDR2 is FQNEAQ. There are 15 residues in the CDR3.

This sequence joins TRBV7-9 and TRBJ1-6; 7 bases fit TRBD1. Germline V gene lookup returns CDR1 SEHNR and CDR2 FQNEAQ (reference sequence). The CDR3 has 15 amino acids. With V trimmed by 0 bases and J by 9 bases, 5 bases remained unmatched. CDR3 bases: TGTGCCAGCAGCTTAGCGGCAGGGGGTACTTCACCCCTCCACTTT. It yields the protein CASSLAAGGTSPLHF. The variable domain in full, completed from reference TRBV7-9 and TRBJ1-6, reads DTGVSQNPRHKITKRGQNVTFRCDPISEHNRLYWYRQTLGQGPEFLTYFQNEAQLEKSRLLSDRFSAERPKGSFSTLEIQRTEQGDSAMYLCASSLAAGGTSPLHFGNGTRLTVT.